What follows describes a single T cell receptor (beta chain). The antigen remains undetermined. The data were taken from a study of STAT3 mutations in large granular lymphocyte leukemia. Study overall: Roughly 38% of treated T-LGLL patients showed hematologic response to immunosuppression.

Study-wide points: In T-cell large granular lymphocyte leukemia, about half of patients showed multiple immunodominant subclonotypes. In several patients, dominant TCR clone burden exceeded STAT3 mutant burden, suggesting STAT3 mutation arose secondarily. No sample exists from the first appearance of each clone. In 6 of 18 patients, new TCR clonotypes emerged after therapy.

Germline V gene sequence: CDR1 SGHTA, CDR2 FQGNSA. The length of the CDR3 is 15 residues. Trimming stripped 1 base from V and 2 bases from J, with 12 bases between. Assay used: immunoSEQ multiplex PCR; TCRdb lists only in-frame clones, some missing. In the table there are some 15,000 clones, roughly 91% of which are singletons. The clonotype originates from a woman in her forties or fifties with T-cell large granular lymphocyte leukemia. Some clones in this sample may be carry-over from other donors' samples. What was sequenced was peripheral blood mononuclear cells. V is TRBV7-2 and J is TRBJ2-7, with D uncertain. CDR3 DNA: TGTGCCAGCAGCTTAGAACACCTACAGACCTACGAGCAGTACTTC. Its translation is CASSLEHLQTYEQYF.